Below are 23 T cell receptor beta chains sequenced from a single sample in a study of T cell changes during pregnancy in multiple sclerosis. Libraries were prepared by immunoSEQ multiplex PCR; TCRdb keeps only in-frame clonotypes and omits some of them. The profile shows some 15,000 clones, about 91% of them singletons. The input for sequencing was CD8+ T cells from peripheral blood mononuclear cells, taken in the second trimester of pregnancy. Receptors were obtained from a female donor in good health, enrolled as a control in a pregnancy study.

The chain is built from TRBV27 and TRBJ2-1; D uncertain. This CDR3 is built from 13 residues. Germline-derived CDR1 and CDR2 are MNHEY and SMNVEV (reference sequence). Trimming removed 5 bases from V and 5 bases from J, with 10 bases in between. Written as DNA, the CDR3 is TGTGCCAGCAGTCTCACGCGGCACAATGAGCAGTTCTTC. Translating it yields CASSLTRHNEQFF.

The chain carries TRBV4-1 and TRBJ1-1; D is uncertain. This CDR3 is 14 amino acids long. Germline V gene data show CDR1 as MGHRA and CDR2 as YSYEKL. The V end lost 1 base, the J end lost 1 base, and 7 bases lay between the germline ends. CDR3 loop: CASSQGAGNTEAFF. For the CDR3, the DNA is TGCGCCAGCAGCCAAGGGGCAGGGAACACTGAAGCTTTCTTT.

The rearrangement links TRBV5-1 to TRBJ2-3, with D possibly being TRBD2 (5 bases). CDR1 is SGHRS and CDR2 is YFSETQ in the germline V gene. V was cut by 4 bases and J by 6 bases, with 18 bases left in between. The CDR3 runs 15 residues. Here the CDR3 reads CASSVGLGSPDTQYF. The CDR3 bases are TGCGCCAGCAGCGTCGGACTGGGGAGTCCGGATACGCAGTATTTT.

Here the CDR3 reads CASSRQTGLYTEAFF. CDR3 DNA sequence: TGTGCCAGCAGCCGCCAGACAGGCTTGTACACTGAAGCTTTCTTT. This chain connects TRBV7-9 to TRBJ1-1, with D perhaps matching TRBD1 (6 bases). In germline, CDR1 is SEHNR, CDR2 FQNEAQ (reference sequence). Trimming cost V 5 bases and J 3 bases, with 16 bases left between them. This CDR3 comprises 15 residues.

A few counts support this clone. CDR3 sequence (DNA): TGTGCCAGCAGCAGAAGATCTACGGGGACTAATGAAAAACTGTTTTTT. Residues: CASSRRSTGTNEKLFF. This chain joins TRBV5-4 and TRBJ1-4, with unresolved D. The CDR3 is 16 residues long. V lost 4 bases and J 2 bases, leaving 15 bases between the germline ends. Germline V gene data show CDR1 as SGHNT and CDR2 as YYREEE (reference sequence).

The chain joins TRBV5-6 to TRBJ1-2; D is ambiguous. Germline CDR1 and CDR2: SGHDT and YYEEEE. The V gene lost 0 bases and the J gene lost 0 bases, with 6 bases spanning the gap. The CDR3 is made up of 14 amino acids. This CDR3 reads CASSLAEANYGYTF. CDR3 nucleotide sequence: TGTGCCAGCAGCTTGGCAGAAGCTAACTATGGCTACACCTTC.

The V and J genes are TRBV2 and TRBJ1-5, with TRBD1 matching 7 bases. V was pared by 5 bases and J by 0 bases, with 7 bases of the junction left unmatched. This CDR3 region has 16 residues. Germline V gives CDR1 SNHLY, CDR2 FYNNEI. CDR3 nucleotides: TGTGCCAGCAGTACCGGGGACAGATATAGCAATCAGCCCCAGCATTTT. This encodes CASSTGDRYSNQPQHF. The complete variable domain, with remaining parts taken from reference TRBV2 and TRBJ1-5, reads EPEVTQTPSHQVTQMGQEVILRCVPISNHLYFYWYRQILGQKVEFLVSFYNNEISEKSEIFDDQFSVERPDGSNFTLKIRSTKLEDSAMYFCASSTGDRYSNQPQHFGDGTRLSIL.

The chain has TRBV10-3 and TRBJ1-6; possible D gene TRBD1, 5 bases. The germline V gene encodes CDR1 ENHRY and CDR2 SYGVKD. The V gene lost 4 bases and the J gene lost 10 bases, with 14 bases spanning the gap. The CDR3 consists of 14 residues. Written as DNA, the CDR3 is TGTGCCATCAGTGGGGGGGGTGGATACTCACCCCTCCACTTT. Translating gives CAISGGGGYSPLHF.

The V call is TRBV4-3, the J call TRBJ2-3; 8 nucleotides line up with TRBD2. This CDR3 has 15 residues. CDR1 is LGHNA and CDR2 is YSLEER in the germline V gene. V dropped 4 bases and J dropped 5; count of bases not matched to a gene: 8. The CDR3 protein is CASSRVGAGVDTQYF. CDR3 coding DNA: TGCGCCAGCAGCCGGGTTGGAGCGGGAGTAGATACGCAGTATTTT.

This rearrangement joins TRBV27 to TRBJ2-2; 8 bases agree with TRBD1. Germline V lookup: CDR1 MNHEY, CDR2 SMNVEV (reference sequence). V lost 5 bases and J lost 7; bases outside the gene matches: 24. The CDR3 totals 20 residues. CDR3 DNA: TGTGCCAGCAGTAACGCCAGGCCTGGATTGGCAGGGGGCTGGGTCGGGGAGCTGTTTTTT. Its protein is CASSNARPGLAGGWVGELFF.

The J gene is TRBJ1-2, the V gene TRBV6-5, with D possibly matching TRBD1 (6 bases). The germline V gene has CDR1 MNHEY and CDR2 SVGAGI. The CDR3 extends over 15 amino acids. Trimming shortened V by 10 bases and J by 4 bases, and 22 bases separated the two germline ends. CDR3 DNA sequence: TGTGCCATCCGAACTTCACAGGGTGGCGGCTATGGCTACACCTTC. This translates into CAIRTSQGGGYGYTF.

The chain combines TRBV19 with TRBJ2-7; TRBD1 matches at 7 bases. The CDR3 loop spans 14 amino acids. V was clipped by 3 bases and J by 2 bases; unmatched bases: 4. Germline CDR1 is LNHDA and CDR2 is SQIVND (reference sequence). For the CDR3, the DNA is TGTGCCAGTAGTATTACAGGGGCCGCCTACGAGCAGTACTTC. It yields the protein CASSITGAAYEQYF.

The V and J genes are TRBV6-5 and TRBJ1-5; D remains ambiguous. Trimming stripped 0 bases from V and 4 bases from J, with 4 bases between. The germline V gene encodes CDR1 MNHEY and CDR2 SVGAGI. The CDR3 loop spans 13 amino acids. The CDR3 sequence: CASSYSRNQPQHF. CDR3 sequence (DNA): TGTGCCAGCAGTTACTCGAGAAATCAGCCCCAGCATTTT.

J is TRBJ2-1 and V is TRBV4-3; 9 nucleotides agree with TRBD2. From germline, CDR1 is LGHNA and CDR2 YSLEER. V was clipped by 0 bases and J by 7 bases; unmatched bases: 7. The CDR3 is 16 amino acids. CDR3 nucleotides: TGCGCCAGCAGCCAAGATTGGCGGGGGGGTGGGAATGAGCAGTTCTTC. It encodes CASSQDWRGGGNEQFF.

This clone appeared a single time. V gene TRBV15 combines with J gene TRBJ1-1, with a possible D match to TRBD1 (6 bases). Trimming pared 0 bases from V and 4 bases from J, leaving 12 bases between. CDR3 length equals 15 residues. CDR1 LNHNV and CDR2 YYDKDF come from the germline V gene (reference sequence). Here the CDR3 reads CATSRDRLGATEAFF. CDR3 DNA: TGTGCCACCAGCAGAGATCGTTTGGGGGCCACTGAAGCTTTCTTT.

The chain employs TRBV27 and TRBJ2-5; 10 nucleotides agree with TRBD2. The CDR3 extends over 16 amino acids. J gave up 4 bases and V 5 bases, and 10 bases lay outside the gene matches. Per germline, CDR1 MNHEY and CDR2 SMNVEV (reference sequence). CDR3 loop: CASSPQTLAGVETQYF. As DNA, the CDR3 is TGTGCCAGCAGTCCCCAAACCCTAGCGGGAGTAGAGACCCAGTACTTC.

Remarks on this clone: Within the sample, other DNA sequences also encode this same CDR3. The CDR3 sequence: CASSVEGGTDTQYF. CDR3 in DNA: TGTGCCAGCAGCGTAGAAGGGGGCACAGATACGCAGTATTTT. This chain connects TRBV9 to TRBJ2-3, with D tentatively TRBD1 (5 bases). With 0 bases removed from V and 1 base from J, the gap between germline ends came to 6 bases. The CDR3 runs 14 residues. Germline-derived CDR1 and CDR2 are SGDLS and YYNGEE.

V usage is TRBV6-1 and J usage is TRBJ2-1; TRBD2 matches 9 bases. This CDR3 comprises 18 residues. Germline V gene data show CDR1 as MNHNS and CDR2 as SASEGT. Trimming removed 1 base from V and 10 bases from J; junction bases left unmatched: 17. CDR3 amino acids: CASSEELEGRGGIWEQFF. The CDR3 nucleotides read TGTGCCAGCAGTGAAGAGTTGGAGGGGCGGGGGGGCATTTGGGAGCAGTTCTTC.

This CDR3 reads CASIALTGTSERKDTQYF. The CDR3 DNA follows: TGTGCCAGTATAGCCTTGACAGGGACTAGCGAAAGGAAAGATACGCAGTATTTT. The V and J genes are TRBV19 and TRBJ2-3; TRBD2 agrees at 10 bases. This CDR3 comprises 18 residues. Germline V gene sequence: CDR1 LNHDA, CDR2 SQIVND (reference sequence). J was trimmed by 5 bases and V by 7 bases; bases with no gene match: 18.

The CDR3 nucleotides read TGTGCCAGCAGCTTAGGAGGTCAGGGCTCCTACGAGCAGTACTTC. It encodes CASSLGGQGSYEQYF. The chain uses TRBV11-2 and TRBJ2-7; a possible D gene is TRBD1 (5 bases). The V end lost 1 base, the J end lost 0 bases, and 10 bases lay between the germline ends. The CDR3 spans 15 residues. Germline CDR1 and CDR2: SGHAT and FQNNGV.

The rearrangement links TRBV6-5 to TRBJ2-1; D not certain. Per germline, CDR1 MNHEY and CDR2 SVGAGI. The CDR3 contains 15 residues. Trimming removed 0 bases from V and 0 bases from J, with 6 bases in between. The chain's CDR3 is CASSYSGSSYNEQFF. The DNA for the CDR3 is TGTGCCAGCAGTTACTCTGGCAGCTCCTACAATGAGCAGTTCTTC.

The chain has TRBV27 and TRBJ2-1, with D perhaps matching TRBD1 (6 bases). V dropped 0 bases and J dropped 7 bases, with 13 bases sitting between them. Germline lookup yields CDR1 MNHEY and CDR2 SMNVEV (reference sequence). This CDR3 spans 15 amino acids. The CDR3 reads CASSLSRNRANEQFF. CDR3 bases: TGTGCCAGCAGTTTATCCCGGAACAGGGCGAATGAGCAGTTCTTC.

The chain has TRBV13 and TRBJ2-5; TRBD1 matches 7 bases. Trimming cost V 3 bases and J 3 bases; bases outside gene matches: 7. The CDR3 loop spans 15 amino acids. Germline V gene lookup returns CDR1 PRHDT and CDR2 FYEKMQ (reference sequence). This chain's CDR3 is CASSFGVTGKETQYF. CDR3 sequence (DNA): TGTGCCAGCAGCTTCGGCGTGACAGGGAAAGAGACCCAGTACTTC.